Following are 6 T cell receptor beta chains from one sample sequenced in a study of blood T cells in healthy people across ages. A J-beta primer mix and a sample-barcoded 5' primer were used in a second PCR of about 7 to 12 cycles. Via MiXCR, TCRdb re-called the 5' RACE reads, giving one row per CDR3 protein. This sample has about 900,000 distinct CDR3 sequences, with 62% found just once. Sample: blood. The receptors here all came from a man aged 25 to 40 in good health.

In regard to this clonotype: Germline and junction disagree at one end, which may indicate a read error. This chain uses TRBV20-1 with TRBJ2-5; D is possibly TRBD2 (5 bases). CDR3 size: 15 residues. CDR1 and CDR2 from the germline V gene are DFQATT and SNEGSKA (reference sequence). The CDR3 reads CGAMSARRRSETQYF. CDR3 nucleotide sequence: TGCGGTGCTATGAGTGCACGGCGGAGGTCCGAGACCCAGTACTTC.

This clonotype was counted between two and nine times. The V call is TRBV5-1, the J call TRBJ1-5; a possible D gene is TRBD1 (5 bases). This CDR3 has 15 residues. The germline V gene encodes CDR1 SGHRS and CDR2 YFSETQ. V gave up 3 bases and J gave up 3 bases, with 13 bases separating them. CDR3 DNA sequence: TGCGCCAGCAGCTGGGGACCGATAGCCAATCAGCCCCAGCATTTT. Encoded protein: CASSWGPIANQPQHF.

This clonotype was seen once. This is likely a read error, given that the CDR3 carries no conserved phenylalanine or tryptophan at its end. V usage is TRBV7-2 and J usage is TRBJ2-1; D not certain. Germline-derived CDR1 and CDR2 are SGHTA and FQGNSA. The germline V and J ends were trimmed by 3 bases and 5 bases, with 8 bases remaining between them. The CDR3 is 13 amino acids. The CDR3 sequence is CASSFVYDNEQFS. The CDR3 bases are TGTGCCAGCAGCTTCGTGTATGACAATGAGCAGTTCTCC.

The J gene is TRBJ2-7, the V gene TRBV7-2; 8 positions agree with TRBD2. The end of the DNA aligns better with TRBJ2-4, so the J call may be wrong. This CDR3 region has 13 residues. Germline CDR1 SGHTA, CDR2 FQGNSA. CDR3 DNA: TGTGCCAGCACCCGGGGGGGGAGGAACATTCAGTACTTC. The encoded protein is CASTRGGRNIQYF.

This clonotype appeared a few times. The chain recombines TRBV7-8 with TRBJ1-1; 8 positions agree with TRBD1. V dropped 3 bases and J dropped 2; count of bases not matched to a gene: 5. Germline V gene data show CDR1 as SGHVS and CDR2 as FQNEAQ. The CDR3 is 15 amino acids. For the CDR3, the DNA is TGTGCCAGCAGCTTTGGACAGGGCGTAAACACTGAAGCTTTCTTT. Its protein is CASSFGQGVNTEAFF. The whole variable domain, remainder taken from reference TRBV7-8 and TRBJ1-1, is GAGVSQSPRYKVAKRGQDVALRCDPISGHVSLFWYQQALGQGPEFLTYFQNEAQLDKSGLPSDRFFAERPEGSVSTLKIQRTQQEDSAVYLCASSFGQGVNTEAFFGQGTRLTVV.

The sample holds a few counts of this clonotype. V is TRBV28 and J is TRBJ2-7; possible D gene TRBD2, 7 bases. Deletions cut 4 bases from V and 5 bases from J, with 15 bases between. Germline CDR1 MDHEN, CDR2 SYDVKM. This CDR3 has 14 amino acids. In nucleotides, the CDR3 is TGTGCCAGCAGTTCCCCGGCGGGGGCGAACGAGCAGTACTTC. Amino acid sequence: CASSSPAGANEQYF.